This entry concerns a single T cell receptor beta chain. Its antigen remains unidentified. The sample originates from a study of vaccination effects on CD4 cells after COVID-19. Generated by immunoSEQ multiplex PCR, the TCRdb table keeps only in-frame clones and is missing some. The sample consists of 20,000 to 25,000 clones, approximately 70% of them appearing once. Study-wide results and caveats: Few convalescent patients, and no early post-infection timepoints, were available to the study.

The CDR3 has 14 residues. CDR1 and CDR2 from the germline V gene are SGHRS and YFSETQ. The germline V and J ends were trimmed by 0 bases and 8 bases, with 12 bases remaining between them. Before sequencing took place, the ViraFEST assay used viral peptide pools to expand antigen-specific CD4+ T cells. Isolating CD4+ T cells followed approximately 9 days of culture. Vaccinees lacked prior SARS-CoV-2 infection and tested negative for nucleocapsid antibodies. Half-medium changes using IL-2 medium occurred on days 3 and 7. This sequence joins TRBV5-1 and TRBJ2-1; possible D gene TRBD1, 7 bases. This clonotype originated in a human donor who received a COVID-19 vaccine. Sequenced material: CD4+ T cells from PBMCs cultured with HCoV-NL63 spike peptides, taken before COVID-19 vaccination. The CDR3 sequence is CASSLGQGGDEQFF. The DNA for the CDR3 is TGCGCCAGCAGCTTGGGACAGGGAGGCGATGAGCAGTTCTTC.